This TCR beta chain is drawn from a study of control samples from healthy donors and cancer patients (dated by TCRdb to 2020 to 2022). The library was made by the immunoSEQ multiplex PCR assay. TCRdb re-hosts the immuneACCESS table, in-frame sequences only. Its copies lack some clones; in the studies checked, an unresolved V gene accounts for under half of them, and the cause for the rest is not known. Across this sample there are around 130,000 clones, with over 75% seen only once. The ten top clones hold roughly 2.7% of the sample. Taken from cysteine to phenylalanine, the CDR3 has 13 residues. Only the CDR3 part of the read is kept: 39 bases, read in frame from the first base. Cut back by 3 bases and 6 bases, the V and J ends lie 11 bases apart. Taken from the germline V gene (reference sequence), the CDR1 and CDR2 loops are SGHAT and FQDESV. A note on this clone: The target of this receptor is not known. It has no much larger one-base neighbor in the sample; base qualities were not kept.

The sequence was collected from a young man in good health. Sequenced sample: blood. Recombination joined TRBV11-1 with TRBJ1-1; the D gene remains uncertain. The CDR3 amino acid sequence is: CASSFRGIPEAFF. In nucleotides, the sequence is TGTGCCAGCAGCTTCCGGGGTATTCCTGAAGCTTTCTTT.